This T cell receptor beta chain was obtained from a study of T cells in Graves' hyperthyroidism and ophthalmopathy. Regions amplified from RNA transcripts were the TCR beta CDR3 regions. The HTBI set primed first-round TCR CDR3 RT-PCR. In TCRdb, the multiplex PCR reads were re-called with MiXCR into one record per CDR3 protein. Of about 360,000 distinct CDR3 sequences listed, roughly 13% are singletons. This clonotype has only a few counts. Antigen specificity is unknown. Study outcomes and limitations: Blood held most thyroid clonotypes expanded above 0.001 frequency.

V gave up 4 bases and J gave up 1 base, with 11 bases separating them. Germline V CDR1 and CDR2: SGHDN, FVKESK. The CDR3 consists of 15 residues. It was considered stable Graves' hyperthyroidism when ophthalmopathy did not progress within 18 months. Patients aged 18 to 65 had newly diagnosed hyperthyroidism that had lasted under 2 months. Extraction of PBMCs used around 9.6 ml of fresh peripheral blood. The clonotype was recovered from a woman aged 18-29 years with Graves' hyperthyroidism. Material for sequencing was blood. The chain is built from TRBV14 and TRBJ2-1; possible D gene TRBD2, 6 bases. CDR3 DNA: TGTGCCAGCAGCCGGAGGGACTTGTCCTACAATGAGCAGTTCTTC. Amino acid sequence: CASSRRDLSYNEQFF.